This is a list of T cell receptor beta chains from one sample in a study of blood T cell repertoires in COVID-19. Measured with immunoSEQ multiplex PCR; TCRdb has only the in-frame clones, and not every one. The table records 250,000 to 350,000 clones, roughly 90% of them present only once. Sequenced input: peripheral blood. The source of these receptors is a woman younger than 45 with COVID-19, enrolled during active disease. Both conserved end residues are part of each CDR3. Each record gives: clone size, V gene, J gene, D gene, CDR3 DNA, CDR3 protein. The D gene is left open where the match is weak. The size of a clone is reported for some rows only, either as once, few or many, or as a class for expanded clones.

size: once; V: TRBV27; J: TRBJ2-2; D: TRBD2; DNA: TGTGCCAGCAGCCTCAAAAGACTAGCGGGTACCGGGGAGCTGTTTTTT; CDR3: CASSLKRLAGTGELFF
size: .; V: TRBV5-6; J: TRBJ2-3; D: .; DNA: TGTGCCAGCAGCGTTCGTTTCCAAACTAGCACAGATACGCAGTATTTT; CDR3: CASSVRFQTSTDTQYF
size: .; V: TRBV19; J: TRBJ1-2; D: TRBD1; DNA: TGTGCCAGCCGTACCGGGACAGGGACCTATGGCTACACCTTC; CDR3: CASRTGTGTYGYTF
size: once; V: TRBV10-3; J: TRBJ1-5; D: .; DNA: TGTGCCATCAGTGTAGCGGGCAGCAATCAGCCCCAGCATTTT; CDR3: CAISVAGSNQPQHF
size: .; V: TRBV19; J: TRBJ1-5; D: .; DNA: TGTGCCAGTAAAACGCAAAATGGGGCGAGCAATCAGCCCCAGCATTTT; CDR3: CASKTQNGASNQPQHF
size: .; V: TRBV9; J: TRBJ2-5; D: .; DNA: TGTGCCAGCAGCGCCGGACAGTCCCTCCAAGAGACCCAGTACTTC; CDR3: CASSAGQSLQETQYF
size: .; V: TRBV6-5; J: TRBJ2-1; D: TRBD2; DNA: TGTGCCAGCAGACCTTACCGGGACTATAACAATGAGCAGTTCTTC; CDR3: CASRPYRDYNNEQFF
size: .; V: TRBV9; J: TRBJ1-1; D: TRBD1; DNA: TGTGCCAGCAGCCGCATGGGAGGGACAGGGGCCCCGAACACTGAAGCTTTCTTT; CDR3: CASSRMGGTGAPNTEAFF
size: .; V: TRBV5-1; J: TRBJ2-1; D: TRBD2; DNA: TGCGCCAGCAGCTTGGTACAGCGGGACTACAATGAGCAGTTCTTC; CDR3: CASSLVQRDYNEQFF
size: .; V: TRBV11-3; J: TRBJ1-1; D: .; DNA: TGTGCCAGCAGCTTAGGGTCGGGGTCAGAAGCTTTCTTT; CDR3: CASSLGSGSEAFF
size: .; V: TRBV10-3; J: TRBJ2-5; D: TRBD1; DNA: TGTGCCATCAGTGACCCCACCAGGACAGGTAGCCAAGAGACCCAGTACTTC; CDR3: CAISDPTRTGSQETQYF
size: .; V: TRBV2; J: TRBJ1-4; D: TRBD1; DNA: TGTGCCAGCAGTGGTGTGGACAGGGGGCATCGTGAAAAACTGTTTTTT; CDR3: CASSGVDRGHREKLFF